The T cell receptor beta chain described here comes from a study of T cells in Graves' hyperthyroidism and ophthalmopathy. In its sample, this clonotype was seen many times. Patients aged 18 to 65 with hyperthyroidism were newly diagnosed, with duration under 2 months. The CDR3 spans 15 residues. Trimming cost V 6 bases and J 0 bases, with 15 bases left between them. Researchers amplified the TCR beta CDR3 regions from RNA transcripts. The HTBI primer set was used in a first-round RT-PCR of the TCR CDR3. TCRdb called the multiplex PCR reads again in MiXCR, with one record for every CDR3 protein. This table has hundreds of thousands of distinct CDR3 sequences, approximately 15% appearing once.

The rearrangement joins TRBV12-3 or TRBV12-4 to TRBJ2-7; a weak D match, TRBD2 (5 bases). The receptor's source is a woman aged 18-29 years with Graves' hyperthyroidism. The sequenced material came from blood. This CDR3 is CASSRSTGYSYEQYF. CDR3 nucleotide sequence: TGTGCCAGCAGCCGATCCACGGGGTACTCCTACGAGCAGTACTTC.